Listed below are T cell receptor beta chains from one sample, sequenced in a study of T-cell reconstitution after alpha-beta-depleted transplantation in children. MiXCR was run by TCRdb on the PCR reads, yielding one entry per CDR3 protein. The table records approximately 980,000 distinct CDR3 sequences, 25% to 30% of them present only once. The source material was PBMCs, mostly from graft donor cells, sampled 360 days after TCRalphabeta/CD19-depleted stem cell transplant. These receptors all come from a boy younger than two who had a stem cell transplant for SCID, so the T cells may come from the graft donor. The CDR3 runs from the conserved cysteine through the conserved F or W. Each record gives: D gene, clone size, J gene, V gene, CDR3 DNA, CDR3 protein. The D gene is left open where the match is weak. Not all rows give a size; the values are once, few, many and, for expanded clones, a class.

TRBD1 | NA | TRBJ2-7 | TRBV28 | TGTGCCAGCAGTTTGGAGGGGACAGGGGCGGGCGAGCAGTACTTC | CASSLEGTGAGEQYF
NA | few | TRBJ2-5 | TRBV12-3/TRBV12-4 | TGTGCCAGCAGTTTTAAAGGGGCCCAAGAGACCCAGTACTTC | CASSFKGAQETQYF
TRBD1 | NA | TRBJ1-2 | TRBV28 | TGTGCCAGCAGTTCTCCGGACAGGAACTATGGCTACACCTTC | CASSSPDRNYGYTF
NA | few | TRBJ2-5 | TRBV20-1 | TGCAGTGCTAGAGAAACCCAGGCTGAGACCCAGTACTTC | CSARETQAETQYF
NA | NA | TRBJ2-5 | TRBV10-3 | TGTGCCATCACGGGGGACTCCCAAGAGACCCAGTACTTC | CAITGDSQETQYF
NA | NA | TRBJ2-7 | TRBV29-1 | TGCAGCGTCGACATACGGAGGGTCACTTCTTACGAGCAGTACTTC | CSVDIRRVTSYEQYF
TRBD1 | NA | TRBJ2-7 | TRBV14 | TGTGCCAGCAGTCAAGAAGGGACAGGGTATTTACGGCAGTACTTC | CASSQEGTGYLRQYF
NA | NA | TRBJ2-3 | TRBV12-3/TRBV12-4 | TGTGCCAGCAGTCAATGGGGGGGGCCCACAGATACGCAGTATTTT | CASSQWGGPTDTQYF
TRBD2 | NA | TRBJ2-3 | TRBV28 | TGTGCCAGCAGTCCCCGGACTAGCCCAGATACGCAGTATTTT | CASSPRTSPDTQYF
NA | few | TRBJ1-3 | TRBV5-1 | TGCGCCAGCAGCTATGCACCAGGGTCCCATTCAGGAACCGTTGGTGGAAACACCATATATTTT | CASSYAPGSHSGTVGGNTIYF
TRBD1 | few | TRBJ2-3 | TRBV5-1 | TGCGCCAGCAGTGGACAGGGGGCAGATACGCAGTATTTT | CASSGQGADTQYF
NA | NA | TRBJ2-6 | TRBV2 | TGTGCCAGCAGTGTCCCCTTAATCGAAACCGCCTCTGGGGCCAACGTCCTGACTTTC | CASSVPLIETASGANVLTF
TRBD1 | NA | TRBJ1-6 | TRBV6-2/TRBV6-3 | TGTGCCAGCAGTTACTCGAATTACGTCGGTACAGGGGGCTTTGGTTCACCCCTCCACTTT | CASSYSNYVGTGGFGSPLHF
TRBD1 | few | TRBJ2-7 | TRBV9 | TGTGCCAGCAGCCCTCCGGGACAGGTAATAAAGCAGTACTTC | CASSPPGQVIKQYF
TRBD2 | few | TRBJ2-1 | TRBV5-1 | TGCGCCAGCAGCTTGGATATGCTAGCGGGGAGCTCCTACAATGAGCAGTTCTTC | CASSLDMLAGSSYNEQFF
TRBD1 | NA | TRBJ2-1 | TRBV27 | TGTGCCAGCAGTTCTTTCAGGACAGGGAACTACAATGAGCAGTTCTTC | CASSSFRTGNYNEQFF
NA | few | TRBJ2-7 | TRBV25-1 | TGTGCCAGCAAGGGATACGAGCAGTACTTC | CASKGYEQYF
TRBD2 | few | TRBJ2-5 | TRBV20-1 | TGCAGTGCCCGCCGACCGGGACTAGGGGGAGAGACCCAGTACTTC | CSARRPGLGGETQYF
NA | few | TRBJ2-4 | TRBV18 | TGTGCCAGCTCACCGGGGGGAAAAAAAAACATTCAGTACTTC | CASSPGGKKNIQYF
NA | NA | TRBJ2-1 | TRBV6-1 | TGTGCCAGCAGTGTTGCGGGGACAAATGAGCAGTTCTTC | CASSVAGTNEQFF
TRBD1 | NA | TRBJ1-1 | TRBV30 | TGTGCCTGGAGGGGGGCAGGGGGCGTATCGAACACTGAAGCTTTCTTT | CAWRGAGGVSNTEAFF
NA | NA | TRBJ2-7 | TRBV5-1 | TGCGCCAGCAGCTCCCGATCCTTGGGACACGAGCAGTACTTC | CASSSRSLGHEQYF
NA | NA | TRBJ1-1 | TRBV6-5 | TGTGCCAGCAGTCGGATCCTGAACACTGAAGCTTTCTTT | CASSRILNTEAFF
NA | few | TRBJ2-7 | TRBV27 | TGTGCCAGCATCTCCCCATGGGGATACGAGCAGTACTTC | CASISPWGYEQYF
TRBD2 | NA | TRBJ2-1 | TRBV5-1 | TGCGCCAGCAGCTTTGCGGGACTAGCGGGGGATGAGCAGTTCTTC | CASSFAGLAGDEQFF
TRBD2 | few | TRBJ2-5 | TRBV24-1 | TGTGCCACCGCCTGGGGGGGTTATGGGCAAGAGACCCAGTACTTC | CATAWGGYGQETQYF
TRBD1 | NA | TRBJ2-2 | TRBV12-3/TRBV12-4 | TGTGCCAGCAGCCGACAGGGGGCTTCCACCGGGGAGCTGTTTTTT | CASSRQGASTGELFF
NA | NA | TRBJ2-1 | TRBV7-3 | TGTGCCAGCAGCTTAACCCGTAGGCAGGGATACAATGAGCAGTTCTTC | CASSLTRRQGYNEQFF
TRBD2 | NA | TRBJ2-7 | TRBV20-1 | TGCAGTCAACGGGCGGGGGGCTGGGACGAGCAGTACTTC | CSQRAGGWDEQYF
NA | NA | TRBJ2-1 | TRBV20-1 | TGCAGTGCTGGACGGACAGTTTACAATGAGCAGTTCTTC | CSAGRTVYNEQFF
TRBD1 | NA | TRBJ2-3 | TRBV4-1 | TGCGCCAGCAGCCAGGATAAGACAGGGCTAGCTACAGATACGCAGTATTTT | CASSQDKTGLATDTQYF
NA | few | TRBJ2-7 | TRBV12-3/TRBV12-4 | TGTGCCAGCGGAATGGACAGCTCCTACGAGCAGTACTTC | CASGMDSSYEQYF
TRBD2 | few | TRBJ2-5 | TRBV18 | TGTGCCAGCTCACTTGTACTAGCGGGGAACCAAGAGACCCAGTACTTC | CASSLVLAGNQETQYF
TRBD2 | NA | TRBJ2-2 | TRBV6-1 | TGTGCCATGGGACTAGCGGGGGCGTACACCGGGGAGCTGTTTTTT | CAMGLAGAYTGELFF
NA | few | TRBJ2-3 | TRBV20-1 | TGCAGTGCTAGCCTCAGGACTCCTAGCACAGATACGCAGTATTTT | CSASLRTPSTDTQYF
NA | few | TRBJ2-2 | TRBV20-1 | TGCAGTGCTACGGGACCCCGGAACACCGGGGAGCTGTTTTTT | CSATGPRNTGELFF
TRBD1 | NA | TRBJ1-5 | TRBV12-3/TRBV12-4 | TGTGCCAGCAGTTCAGGGGGGACAGGCAATCAGCCCCAGCATTTT | CASSSGGTGNQPQHF
NA | NA | TRBJ1-1 | TRBV12-3/TRBV12-4 | TGTGCCAGCACGTGGGGAGGAATGAACACTGAAGCTTTCTTT | CASTWGGMNTEAFF